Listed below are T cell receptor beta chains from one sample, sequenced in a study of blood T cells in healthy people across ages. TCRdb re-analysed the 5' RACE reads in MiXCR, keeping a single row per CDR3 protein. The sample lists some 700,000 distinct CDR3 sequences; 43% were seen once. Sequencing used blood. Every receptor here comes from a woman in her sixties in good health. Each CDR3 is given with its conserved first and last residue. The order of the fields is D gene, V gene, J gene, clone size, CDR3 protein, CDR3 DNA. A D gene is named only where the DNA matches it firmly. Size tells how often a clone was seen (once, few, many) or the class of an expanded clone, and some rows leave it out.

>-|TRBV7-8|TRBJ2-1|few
CASRGGAGSGKSYNEQFF
TGTGCCAGCAGGGGTGGTGCAGGGTCCGGAAAGTCCTACAATGAGCAGTTCTTC
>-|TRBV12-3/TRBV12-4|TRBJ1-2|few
CASSFRVGYGYTF
TGTGCCAGCAGTTTCAGGGTTGGGTATGGCTACACCTTC
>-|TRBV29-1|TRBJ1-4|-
CSGSRGTNEKLFF
TGCAGCGGGAGTAGGGGCACTAATGAAAAACTGTTTTTT
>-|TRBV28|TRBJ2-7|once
CASSSGIHEQYF
TGTGCCAGCAGTTCAGGAATTCACGAGCAGTACTTC
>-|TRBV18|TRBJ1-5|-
CASSPGRSNQPQHF
TGTGCCAGCTCACCAGGTCGTAGCAATCAGCCCCAGCATTTT
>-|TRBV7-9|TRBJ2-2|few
CASSPYRERWELFF
TGTGCCAGCAGCCCCTACAGGGAGAGGTGGGAGCTGTTTTTT
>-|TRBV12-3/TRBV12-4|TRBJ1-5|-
CASSFEDTNQPQHF
TGTGCCAGCAGTTTTGAGGACACGAATCAGCCCCAGCATTTT
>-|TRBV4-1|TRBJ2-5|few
CASSQDGRQETQYF
TGCGCCAGCAGCCAAGATGGGCGCCAAGAGACCCAGTACTTC
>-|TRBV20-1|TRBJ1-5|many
CSVGTRGLPYQPQHF
TGCAGTGTGGGGACCCGCGGATTACCCTATCAGCCCCAGCATTTT
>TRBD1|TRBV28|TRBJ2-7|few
CASLQRDRGAYEQYF
TGTGCCAGCCTACAGAGGGACAGGGGAGCCTACGAGCAGTACTTC
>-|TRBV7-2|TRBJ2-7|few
CASSPDTAASYEQYF
TGTGCCAGCAGCCCCGACACCGCCGCATCCTACGAGCAGTACTTC
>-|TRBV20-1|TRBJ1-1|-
CSARDARRENTEAFF
TGCAGTGCTAGAGATGCTAGACGGGAGAACACTGAAGCTTTCTTT
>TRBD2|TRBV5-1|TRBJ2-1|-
CASSFELGRGYNEQFF
TGCGCCAGCAGCTTTGAGTTAGGGAGGGGCTACAATGAGCAGTTCTTC
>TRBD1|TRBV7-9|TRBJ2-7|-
CASSSSPGQGRSVPYEQYF
TGTGCCAGCAGCTCTTCCCCGGGACAGGGTCGTTCGGTTCCCTACGAGCAGTACTTC
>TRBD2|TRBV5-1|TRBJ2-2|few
CASSVQLAEAGELFF
TGCGCCAGCAGCGTTCAACTAGCGGAAGCCGGGGAGCTGTTTTTT
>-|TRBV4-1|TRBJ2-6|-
CASSRPGPDDKSGANVLTF
TGCGCCAGCAGCCGGCCTGGACCCGACGATAAATCTGGGGCCAACGTCCTGACTTTC
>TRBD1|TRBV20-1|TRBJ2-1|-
CSARDVQGYYSYNEQFF
TGCAGTGCTAGAGATGTACAGGGGTACTACTCCTACAATGAGCAGTTCTTC
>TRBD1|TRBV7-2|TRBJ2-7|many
CASSLGQGALYEQYF
TGTGCCAGCAGCTTAGGGCAGGGGGCCCTCTACGAGCAGTACTTC
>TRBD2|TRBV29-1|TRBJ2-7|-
CSVEGLAGLPNSYNEQYF
TGCAGCGTTGAAGGACTAGCGGGGCTTCCGAACTCCTACAATGAGCAGTACTTC
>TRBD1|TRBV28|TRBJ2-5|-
CASSPSGRTGAVGEQYF
TGTGCCAGCAGTCCCTCCGGTAGGACAGGGGCCGTAGGGGAGCAGTACTTC
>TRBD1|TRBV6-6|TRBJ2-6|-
CATIAGTALSGANVLTF
TGTGCCACCATAGCCGGGACAGCCCTCTCTGGGGCCAACGTCCTGACTTTC
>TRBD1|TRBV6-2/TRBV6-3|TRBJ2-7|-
CASSYVDRERYEQYF
TGTGCCAGCAGTTACGTCGACAGGGAGCGCTACGAGCAGTACTTC
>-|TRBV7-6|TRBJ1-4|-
CASGPTAATNEKLFF
TGTGCCAGCGGCCCCACAGCAGCAACTAATGAAAAACTGTTTTTT
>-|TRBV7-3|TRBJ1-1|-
CASSPVLNTEAFF
TGTGCCAGCAGCCCGGTATTAAACACTGAAGCTTTCTTT
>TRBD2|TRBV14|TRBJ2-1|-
CASSQLTSEAFSEQFF
TGTGCCAGCAGCCAGTTGACTAGCGAAGCCTTTTCGGAGCAGTTCTTC
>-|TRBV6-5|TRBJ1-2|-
CASSYSREPNYGYTF
TGTGCCAGCAGTTACTCAAGGGAACCTAACTATGGCTACACCTTC